This T cell receptor beta chain is drawn from a study of vaccination effects on CD4 cells after COVID-19. CD4+ T cells were isolated after less than 13 days of culture. Vaccinees lacked prior SARS-CoV-2 infection and tested negative for nucleocapsid antibodies. Libraries were prepared by immunoSEQ multiplex PCR; TCRdb keeps only in-frame clonotypes and omits some of them. Among more than 30,000 clones listed, under 85% were seen once. In the case of this clone: Its antigen is still unknown.

There are 16 residues in the CDR3. The V end was cut by 0 bases, the J end by 4 bases, with 15 bases between. Germline V gene data show CDR1 as LGHDT and CDR2 as YNNKEL (reference sequence). V and J are TRBV3-1 (or the pseudogene TRBV3-2) and TRBJ2-5; D possibly uses TRBD1 or TRBD2 (5 bases each). The clonotype was recovered from a human donor who received a COVID-19 vaccine. Here the sequenced sample was CD4+ T cells from PBMCs cultured without peptide, taken before COVID-19 vaccination. CDR3 region: CASSQESVPGGETQYF. The CDR3, as DNA: TGTGCCAGCAGCCAAGAGTCTGTCCCTGGGGGAGAGACCCAGTACTTC.